This TCR beta chain was recorded in a study of T cells and Merkel cell carcinoma outcomes. The protocol was immunoSEQ multiplex PCR, while the TCRdb copy is restricted to in-frame clones and leaves out a portion. The sample carries 15,000 to 25,000 clones, approximately 80% recorded once. Of note for this clone: As yet, its antigen is unknown.

Study results and caveats: In Merkel cell carcinoma, repertoire and T-cell density reportedly predicted outcomes.

Trimming took 3 bases from V and 3 from J; bases not matched to a gene: 5. Germline V lookup: CDR1 SGHAT, CDR2 FQNNGV. The CDR3 covers 17 residues. The chain joins TRBV11-2 to TRBJ2-3; 14 bases are shared with TRBD2. Sequenced material: tumor tissue from Merkel cell carcinoma. This clonotype originated in a human donor with Merkel cell carcinoma. The chain's CDR3 is CASSFPGTSGGTDTQYF. For the CDR3, the DNA is TGTGCCAGCAGCTTTCCCGGGACTAGCGGGGGAACAGATACGCAGTATTTT.